This T cell receptor beta chain came from a study of cytomegalovirus exposure and HLA in healthy donors. Looking at the study overall: An earlier analysis found roughly 100 million unique TCR beta sequences from around 180 million T cells. Study-wide points: Cytomegalovirus-associated status was assigned to more than 150 TCR beta chains. TCR association rates varied by HLA locus in a later analysis, with DRB1 highest and HLA-C lowest. Trimming of TCR beta V- and J-genes showed a link, identified in a later analysis, to a missense DCLRE1C variant.

Primers for the PCR totalled 60 Vbeta and 13 Jbeta. Clones were read by immunoSEQ multiplex PCR, and TCRdb kept only the in-frame ones, dropping some. The repertoire holds roughly 190,000 clones, with more than 75% as singletons. Germline V gives CDR1 MNHNS, CDR2 SASEGT. Deletions cut 3 bases from V and 3 bases from J, with 3 bases between. There are 11 residues in the CDR3. Note on this clone: Its cognate antigen is unknown.

Sequences were obtained from PBMCs. The sequence came from a woman under 30 in good health and CMV-seronegative. The V gene is TRBV6-1, the J gene TRBJ2-7, with D unclear. The DNA for the CDR3 is TGTGCCAGCAGTGATAACTACGAGCAGTACTTC. This encodes CASSDNYEQYF.